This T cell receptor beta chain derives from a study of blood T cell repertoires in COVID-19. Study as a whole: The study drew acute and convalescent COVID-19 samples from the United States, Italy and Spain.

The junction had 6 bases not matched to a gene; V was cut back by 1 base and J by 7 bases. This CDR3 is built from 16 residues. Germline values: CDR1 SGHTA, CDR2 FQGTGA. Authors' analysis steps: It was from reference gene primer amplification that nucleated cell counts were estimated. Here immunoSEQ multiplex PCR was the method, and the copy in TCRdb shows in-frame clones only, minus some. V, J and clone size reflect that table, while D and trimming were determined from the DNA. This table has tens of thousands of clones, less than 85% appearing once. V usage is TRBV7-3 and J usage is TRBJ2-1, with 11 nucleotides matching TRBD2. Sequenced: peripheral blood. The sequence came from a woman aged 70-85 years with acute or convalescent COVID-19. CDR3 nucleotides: TGTGCCAGCAGCTTAAGGGCTAGCGGGGGGATGAATGAGCAGTTCTTC. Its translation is CASSLRASGGMNEQFF.